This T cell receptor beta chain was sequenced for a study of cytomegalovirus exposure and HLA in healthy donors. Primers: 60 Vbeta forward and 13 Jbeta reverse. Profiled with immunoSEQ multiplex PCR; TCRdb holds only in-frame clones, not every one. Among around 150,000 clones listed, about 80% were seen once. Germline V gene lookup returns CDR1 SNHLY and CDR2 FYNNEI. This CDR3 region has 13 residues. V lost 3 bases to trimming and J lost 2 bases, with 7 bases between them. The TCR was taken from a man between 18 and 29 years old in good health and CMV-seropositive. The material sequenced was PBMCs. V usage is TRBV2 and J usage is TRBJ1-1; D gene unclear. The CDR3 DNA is TGTGCCAGCAGTGAGGAGCATAACACTGAAGCTTTCTTT. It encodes CASSEEHNTEAFF.